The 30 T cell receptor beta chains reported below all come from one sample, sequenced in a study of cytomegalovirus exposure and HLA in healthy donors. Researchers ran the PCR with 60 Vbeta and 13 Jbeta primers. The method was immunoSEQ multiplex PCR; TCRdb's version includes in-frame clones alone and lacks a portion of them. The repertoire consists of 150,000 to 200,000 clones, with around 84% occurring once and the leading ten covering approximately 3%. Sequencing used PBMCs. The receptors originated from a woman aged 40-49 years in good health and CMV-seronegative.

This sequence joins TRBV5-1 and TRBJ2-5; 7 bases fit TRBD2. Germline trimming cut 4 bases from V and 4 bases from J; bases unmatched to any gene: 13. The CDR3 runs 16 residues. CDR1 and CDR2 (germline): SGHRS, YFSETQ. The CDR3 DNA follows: TGCGCCAGCAGCAAGATTCAAGGGAGGGACGGAGAGACCCAGTACTTC. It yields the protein CASSKIQGRDGETQYF.

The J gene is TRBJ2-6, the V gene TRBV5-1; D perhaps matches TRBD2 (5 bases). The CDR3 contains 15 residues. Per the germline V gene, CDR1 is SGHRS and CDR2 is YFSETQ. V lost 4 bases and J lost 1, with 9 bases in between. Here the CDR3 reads CASSLGNSGANVLTF. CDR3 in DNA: TGCGCCAGCAGCCTCGGGAATTCTGGGGCCAACGTCCTGACTTTC. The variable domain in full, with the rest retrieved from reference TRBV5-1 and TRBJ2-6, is KAGVTQTPRYLIKTRGQQVTLSCSPISGHRSVSWYQQTPGQGLQFLFEYFSETQRNKGNFPGRFSGRQFSNSRSEMNVSTLELGDSALYLCASSLGNSGANVLTFGAGSRLTVL.

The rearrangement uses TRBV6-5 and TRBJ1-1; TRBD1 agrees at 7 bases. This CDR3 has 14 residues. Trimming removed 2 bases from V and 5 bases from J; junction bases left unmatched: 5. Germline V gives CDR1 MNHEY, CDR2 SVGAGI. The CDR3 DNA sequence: TGTGCCAGCAGTTACCGAGGGGGCGGTACTGAAGCTTTCTTT. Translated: CASSYRGGGTEAFF.

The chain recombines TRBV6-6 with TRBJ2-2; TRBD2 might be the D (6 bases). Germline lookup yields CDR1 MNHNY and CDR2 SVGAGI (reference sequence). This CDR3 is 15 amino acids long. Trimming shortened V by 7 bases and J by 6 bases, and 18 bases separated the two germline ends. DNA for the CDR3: TGTGCCAGCATCCCTCGACTAGGAGGGTCCGGGGAGCTGTTTTTT. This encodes CASIPRLGGSGELFF.

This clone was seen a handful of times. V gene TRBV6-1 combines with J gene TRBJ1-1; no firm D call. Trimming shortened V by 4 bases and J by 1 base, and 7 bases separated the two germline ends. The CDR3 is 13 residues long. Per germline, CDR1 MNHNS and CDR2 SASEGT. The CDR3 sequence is CASSGTWNTEAFF. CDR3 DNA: TGTGCCAGCAGTGGTACATGGAACACTGAAGCTTTCTTT.

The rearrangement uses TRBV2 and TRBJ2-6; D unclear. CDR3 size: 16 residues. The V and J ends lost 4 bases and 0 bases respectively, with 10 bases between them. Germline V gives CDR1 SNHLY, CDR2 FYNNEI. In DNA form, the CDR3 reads TGTGCCAGCAGTGCAGAGGCACACTCTGGGGCCAACGTCCTGACTTTC. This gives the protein CASSAEAHSGANVLTF.

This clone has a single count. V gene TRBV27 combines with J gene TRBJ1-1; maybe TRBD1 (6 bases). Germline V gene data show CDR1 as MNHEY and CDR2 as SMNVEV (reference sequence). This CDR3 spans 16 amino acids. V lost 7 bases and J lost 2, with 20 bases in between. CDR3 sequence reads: CASTQGGGTSNTEAFF. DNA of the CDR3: TGTGCCAGCACCCAAGGTGGTGGGACAAGCAACACTGAAGCTTTCTTT.

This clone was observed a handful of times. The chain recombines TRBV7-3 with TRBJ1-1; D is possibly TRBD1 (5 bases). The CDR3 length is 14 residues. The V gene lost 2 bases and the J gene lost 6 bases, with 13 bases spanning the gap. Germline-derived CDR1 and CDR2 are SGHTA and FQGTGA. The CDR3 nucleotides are TGTGCCAGCAGCTTAGTTGGGGCTAGGGCTGAAGCTTTCTTT. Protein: CASSLVGARAEAFF.

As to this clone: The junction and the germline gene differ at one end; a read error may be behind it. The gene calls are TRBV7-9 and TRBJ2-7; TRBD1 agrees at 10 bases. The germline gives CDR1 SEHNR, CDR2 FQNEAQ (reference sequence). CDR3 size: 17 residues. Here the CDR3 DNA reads TGTTCCAGCAGCTTAGACACGGCGGACAGGGGGAGCAACGAGCAGTACTTC. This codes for CSSSLDTADRGSNEQYF. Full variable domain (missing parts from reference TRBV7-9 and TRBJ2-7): DTGVSQNPRHKITKRGQNVTFRCDPISEHNRLYWYRQTLGQGPEFLTYFQNEAQLEKSRLLSDRFSAERPKGSFSTLEIQRTEQGDSAMYLCSSSLDTADRGSNEQYFGPGTRLTVT.

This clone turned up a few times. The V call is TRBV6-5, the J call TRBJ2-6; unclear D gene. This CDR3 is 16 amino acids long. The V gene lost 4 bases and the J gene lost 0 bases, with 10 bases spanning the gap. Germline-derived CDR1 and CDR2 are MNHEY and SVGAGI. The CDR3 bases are TGTGCCAGCAGTTCCCGACTGAGCTCTGGGGCCAACGTCCTGACTTTC. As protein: CASSSRLSSGANVLTF.

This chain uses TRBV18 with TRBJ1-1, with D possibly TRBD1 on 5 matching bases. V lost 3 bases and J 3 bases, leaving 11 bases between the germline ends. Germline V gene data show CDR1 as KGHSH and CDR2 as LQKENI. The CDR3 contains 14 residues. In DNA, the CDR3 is TGTGCCAGCTCACCGGGGGGTACGCACACTGAAGCTTTCTTT. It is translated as CASSPGGTHTEAFF.

CDR3 nucleotides: TGTGCCAGCAGCCAAGATTGGGGGCAGGGTTGGGGCTACACCTTC. It codes for CASSQDWGQGWGYTF. V and J are TRBV4-2 and TRBJ1-2; a possible D gene is TRBD1 (6 bases). The ends were cut back, 0 bases at V and 8 bases at J, with 16 bases in the middle. Germline V gene sequence: CDR1 LGHNA, CDR2 YNFKEQ. The CDR3 is 15 residues long.

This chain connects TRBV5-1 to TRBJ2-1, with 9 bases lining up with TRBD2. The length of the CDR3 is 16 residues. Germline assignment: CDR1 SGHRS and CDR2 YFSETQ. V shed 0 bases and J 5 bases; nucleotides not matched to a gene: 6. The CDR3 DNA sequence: TGCGCCAGCAGCTTGGGGGCACTAGCGGGCAACAATGAGCAGTTCTTC. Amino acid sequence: CASSLGALAGNNEQFF.

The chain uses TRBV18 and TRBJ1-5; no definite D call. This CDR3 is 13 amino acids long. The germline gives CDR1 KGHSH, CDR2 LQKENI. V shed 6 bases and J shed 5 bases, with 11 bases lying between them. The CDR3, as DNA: TGTGCCAGCTCGGGCGGCGGGGATCAGCCCCAGCATTTT. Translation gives CASSGGGDQPQHF.

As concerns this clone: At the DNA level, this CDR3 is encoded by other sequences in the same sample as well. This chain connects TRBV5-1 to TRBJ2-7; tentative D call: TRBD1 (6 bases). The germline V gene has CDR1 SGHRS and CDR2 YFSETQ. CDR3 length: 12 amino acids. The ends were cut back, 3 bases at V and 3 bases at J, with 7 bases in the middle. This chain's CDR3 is CASSSQGYEQYF. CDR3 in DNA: TGCGCCAGCAGCTCACAGGGCTACGAGCAGTACTTC.

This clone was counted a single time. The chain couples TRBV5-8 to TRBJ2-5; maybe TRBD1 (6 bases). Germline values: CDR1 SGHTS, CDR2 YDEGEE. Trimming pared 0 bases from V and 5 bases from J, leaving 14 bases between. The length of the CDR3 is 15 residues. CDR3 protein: CASSLGTGIGETQYF. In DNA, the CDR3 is TGTGCCAGCAGCTTGGGCACAGGGATCGGCGAGACCCAGTACTTC.

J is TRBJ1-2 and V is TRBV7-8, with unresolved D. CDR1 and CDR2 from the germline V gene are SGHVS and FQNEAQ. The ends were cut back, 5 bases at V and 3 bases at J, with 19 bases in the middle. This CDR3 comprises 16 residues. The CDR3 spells CASSPARFGVDYGYTF. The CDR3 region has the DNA TGTGCCAGCAGCCCAGCCCGGTTCGGAGTTGACTATGGCTACACCTTC.

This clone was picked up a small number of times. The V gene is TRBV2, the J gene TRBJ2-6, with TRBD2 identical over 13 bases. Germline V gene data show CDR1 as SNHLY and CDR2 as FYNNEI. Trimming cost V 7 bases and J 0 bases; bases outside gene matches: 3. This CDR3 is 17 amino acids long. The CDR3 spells CASIRTSGSSGANVLTF. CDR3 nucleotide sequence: TGTGCCAGCATCCGGACTAGCGGGAGCTCTGGGGCCAACGTCCTGACTTTC.

The CDR3 protein is CASSIRGRPEAFF. CDR3 in DNA: TGTGCCAGCAGTATCAGGGGCCGCCCTGAAGCTTTCTTT. The chain joins TRBV27 to TRBJ1-1; tentative D call: TRBD1 (6 bases). V was shortened by 5 bases and J by 6 bases, with 13 bases between the two germline ends. This CDR3 has 13 amino acids. From germline, CDR1 is MNHEY and CDR2 SMNVEV (reference sequence).

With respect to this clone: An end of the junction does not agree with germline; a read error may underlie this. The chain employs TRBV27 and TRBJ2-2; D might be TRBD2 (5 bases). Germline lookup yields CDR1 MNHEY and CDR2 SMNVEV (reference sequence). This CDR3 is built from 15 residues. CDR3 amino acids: CASSGYRVNTGELFF. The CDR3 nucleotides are TGTGCCAGCAGTGGCTACCGAGTGAACACCGGGGAGTTGTTTTTT.

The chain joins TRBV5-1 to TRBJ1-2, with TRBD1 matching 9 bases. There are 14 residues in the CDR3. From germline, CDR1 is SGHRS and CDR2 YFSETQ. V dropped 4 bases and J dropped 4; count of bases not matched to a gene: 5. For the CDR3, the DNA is TGCGCCAGCAGCCCGGACAGGGGATCCTATGGCTACACCTTC. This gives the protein CASSPDRGSYGYTF.

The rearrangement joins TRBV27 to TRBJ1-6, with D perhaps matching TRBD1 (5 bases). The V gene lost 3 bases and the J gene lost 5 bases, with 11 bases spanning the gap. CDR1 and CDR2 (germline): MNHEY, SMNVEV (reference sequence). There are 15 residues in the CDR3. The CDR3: CASSLGWGDNSPLHF. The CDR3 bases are TGTGCCAGCAGTTTGGGATGGGGGGATAATTCACCCCTCCACTTT.

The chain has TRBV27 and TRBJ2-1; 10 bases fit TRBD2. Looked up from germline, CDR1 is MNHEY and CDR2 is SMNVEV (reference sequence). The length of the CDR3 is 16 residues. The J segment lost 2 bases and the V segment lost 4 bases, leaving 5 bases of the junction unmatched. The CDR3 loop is CASSSVSGGPYNEQFF. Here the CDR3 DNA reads TGTGCCAGCAGTTCAGTTAGCGGGGGGCCCTACAATGAGCAGTTCTTC.

The CDR3 is CASIPNVLRDGYTF. The CDR3 DNA reads as TGTGCCAGCATCCCGAACGTCCTCAGGGATGGCTACACCTTC. This rearrangement joins TRBV7-9 to TRBJ1-2; possibly TRBD1 for D (5 bases). This CDR3 comprises 14 residues. V was cut by 7 bases and J by 6 bases, with 18 bases left in between. Germline V gene data show CDR1 as SEHNR and CDR2 as FQNEAQ (reference sequence).

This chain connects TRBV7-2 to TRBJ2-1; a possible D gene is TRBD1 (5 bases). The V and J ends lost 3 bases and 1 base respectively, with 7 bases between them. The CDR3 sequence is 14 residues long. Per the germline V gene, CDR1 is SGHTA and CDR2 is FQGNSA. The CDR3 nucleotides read TGTGCCAGCAGCTTCCAGGGTTCCTACAATGAGCAGTTCTTC. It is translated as CASSFQGSYNEQFF.

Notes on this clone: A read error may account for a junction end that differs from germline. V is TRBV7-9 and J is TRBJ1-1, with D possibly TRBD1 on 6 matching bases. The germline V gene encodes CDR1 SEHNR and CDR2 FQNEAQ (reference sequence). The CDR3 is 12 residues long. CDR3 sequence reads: CSSSLWTAEAFF. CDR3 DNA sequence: TGTTCCAGCAGCTTGTGGACAGCCGAAGCTTTCTTT.

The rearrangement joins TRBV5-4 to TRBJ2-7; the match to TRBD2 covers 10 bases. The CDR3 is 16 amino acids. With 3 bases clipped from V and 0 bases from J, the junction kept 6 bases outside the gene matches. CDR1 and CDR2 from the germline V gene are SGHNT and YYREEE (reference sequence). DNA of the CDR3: TGTGCCAGCAGCTCAAGGACTAGCGGAAGCTCCTACGAGCAGTACTTC. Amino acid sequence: CASSSRTSGSSYEQYF.

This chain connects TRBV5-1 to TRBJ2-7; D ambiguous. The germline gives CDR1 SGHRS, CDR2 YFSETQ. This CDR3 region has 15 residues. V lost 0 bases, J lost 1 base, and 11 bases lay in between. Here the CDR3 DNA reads TGCGCCAGCAGCTTGGTTACGGGTTATTCCTACGAGCAGTACTTC. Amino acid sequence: CASSLVTGYSYEQYF.

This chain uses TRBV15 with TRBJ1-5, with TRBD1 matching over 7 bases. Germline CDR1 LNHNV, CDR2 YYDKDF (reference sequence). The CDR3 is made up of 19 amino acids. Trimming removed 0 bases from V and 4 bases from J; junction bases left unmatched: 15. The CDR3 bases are TGTGCCACCAGCAGAGATCAGCTTCATAATATGGGACAGAATCAGCCCCAGCATTTT. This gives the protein CATSRDQLHNMGQNQPQHF.

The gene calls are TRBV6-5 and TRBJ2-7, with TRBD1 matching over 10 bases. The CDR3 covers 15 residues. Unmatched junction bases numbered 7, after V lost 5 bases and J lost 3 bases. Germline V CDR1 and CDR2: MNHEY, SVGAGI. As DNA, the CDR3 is TGTGCCAGCAGTCCCGGGACAGGGGATTTCTACGAGCAGTACTTC. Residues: CASSPGTGDFYEQYF.